The present T cell receptor beta chain was sequenced within a study of blood T cell repertoires in COVID-19. Looking at the study overall: The samples span acute and convalescent COVID-19 from the United States, Italy and Spain.

A Seattle source enrolled patients during active infection and followed them longitudinally. V dropped 3 bases and J dropped 4; count of bases not matched to a gene: 10. Looked up from germline, CDR1 is LGHDT and CDR2 is YNNKEL (reference sequence). This CDR3 region has 17 residues. Original processing notes: Amplification from reference gene primers served as the basis for estimated nucleated cell counts. Clones were sequenced by immunoSEQ multiplex PCR, and TCRdb holds only the in-frame ones, with some missing. The V and J calls and clone size come from that table; D and trimming were worked out from the DNA. This sample has over 150,000 clones, with 65% to 85% found just once.

The source of this sequence is a woman in her forties with COVID-19, enrolled during active disease. The gene calls are TRBV3-1 (or the pseudogene TRBV3-2) and TRBJ2-1, with 9 bases that match TRBD2. The sample was peripheral blood. CDR3 in DNA: TGTGCCAGCAGCCATGACGTAGCGGGAGTCTTTTACAATGAGCAGTTCTTC. It encodes CASSHDVAGVFYNEQFF.